The 19 T cell receptor beta chains listed next were all sequenced from one sample in a study of human T cells and chemical hapten exposure. TCRdb re-analysed the RACE reads in MiXCR, keeping a single row per CDR3 protein. The sample shows about 190,000 distinct CDR3 sequences, about 25% of them seen only once. The time point is: patch test 3, about 24 weeks after DPC sensitization. Treatment indicated: therapeutic diphenylcyclopropenone sensitization with weekly scalp DPC. The input for sequencing was whole blood, taken in connection with sensitization to the hapten diphenylcyclopropenone (DPC). These receptors were obtained from a woman between 35 and 50 years old with alopecia areata. Some clones in this sample may be carry-over from other donors' samples.

V gene TRBV6-5 combines with J gene TRBJ2-7; 8 nucleotides match TRBD1. Germline trimming cut 6 bases from V and 4 bases from J; bases unmatched to any gene: 8. The germline gives CDR1 MNHEY, CDR2 SVGAGI. The CDR3 contains 14 residues. CDR3 nucleotide sequence: TGTGCCAGCAGCCTTCAGGGGGCCAGGTACGAGCAGTACTTC. It encodes CASSLQGARYEQYF.

This clonotype was seen a handful of times. The V call is TRBV29-1, the J call TRBJ2-1, with 10 bases matching TRBD2. This CDR3 comprises 12 residues. Looked up from germline, CDR1 is SQVTM and CDR2 is ANQGSEA. The J segment lost 8 bases and the V segment lost 3 bases, leaving 1 base of the junction unmatched. CDR3 loop: CSVEGLAYEQFF. CDR3 sequence (DNA): TGCAGCGTTGAGGGACTAGCGTATGAGCAGTTCTTC.

This clonotype has a handful of counts. This chain uses TRBV9 with TRBJ2-3; 8 nucleotides match TRBD2. The length of the CDR3 is 14 residues. V gave up 5 bases and J gave up 6 bases; unmatched junction bases: 8. Looked up from germline, CDR1 is SGDLS and CDR2 is YYNGEE. The CDR3 is CASSGAGEGDTQYF. CDR3 coding DNA: TGTGCCAGCAGTGGAGCGGGAGAGGGCGATACGCAGTATTTT.

V and J are TRBV5-6 and TRBJ1-1, with D possibly TRBD1 on 6 matching bases. CDR1 SGHDT and CDR2 YYEEEE come from the germline V gene. The V end was cut by 0 bases, the J end by 10 bases, with 13 bases between. The CDR3 sequence is 13 residues long. Here the CDR3 DNA reads TGTGCCAGCAGCTTGGGGACAGTGAATGTAGCTTTCTTT. The encoded protein is CASSLGTVNVAFF.

The chain combines TRBV4-3 with TRBJ2-2; TRBD2 matches at 12 bases. Per germline, CDR1 LGHNA and CDR2 YSLEER. This CDR3 is built from 16 residues. The J segment lost 6 bases and the V segment lost 5 bases, leaving 7 bases of the junction unmatched. Here the CDR3 DNA reads TGCGCCAGCAGCTTCCTACTAGCGGGAGGTTCCGGGGAGCTGTTTTTT. It yields the protein CASSFLLAGGSGELFF.

This clonotype has just a few counts. The chain uses TRBV10-3 and TRBJ1-4; 10 bases map to TRBD1. The V segment lost 4 bases and the J segment 6 bases; nucleotides outside the gene matches: 8. The CDR3 covers 16 residues. The germline gives CDR1 ENHRY, CDR2 SYGVKD. The CDR3 loop is CAISGSTGTGDEKLFF. Written as DNA, the CDR3 is TGTGCCATCAGTGGGTCCACCGGGACAGGGGATGAAAAACTGTTTTTT.

This clonotype was picked up a small number of times. The CDR3 region has the DNA TGTGCCAGCAGACCAGGGGGCACGTACACCGGGGAGCTGTTTTTT. Amino acids: CASRPGGTYTGELFF. The chain carries TRBV27 and TRBJ2-2, with 8 bases matching TRBD1. CDR1 is MNHEY, CDR2 SMNVEV, per germline (reference sequence). Trimming at V came to 6 bases and at J to 3 bases, leaving 6 bases not matched to a gene. The CDR3 is 15 amino acids.

This clonotype was counted a few times. The CDR3 DNA sequence: TGTGCCAGCAGTTACAAGGGCAACGGAGCAGATACGCAGTATTTT. Its protein is CASSYKGNGADTQYF. V is TRBV6-2 or TRBV6-3 and J is TRBJ2-3; D unclear. V shed 2 bases and J shed 4 bases, with 13 bases lying between them. The CDR3 spans 15 residues. In germline, CDR1 is MNHEY, CDR2 SVGEGT.

The J gene is TRBJ2-3, the V gene TRBV28; 9 bases agree with TRBD2. This CDR3 comprises 14 residues. V was clipped by 8 bases and J by 7 bases; unmatched bases: 10. Germline V gives CDR1 MDHEN, CDR2 SYDVKM. CDR3 bases: TGTGCCAGCCGCGGTGCGGGAGGGAGGTATACGCAGTATTTT. Translation: CASRGAGGRYTQYF.

The chain recombines TRBV7-2 with TRBJ2-1; D gene unclear. Germline CDR1 SGHTA, CDR2 FQGNSA. The CDR3 is 16 residues long. V dropped 0 bases and J dropped 0 bases, with 9 bases sitting between them. This CDR3 is CASSLAGGNSYNEQFF. The DNA for the CDR3 is TGTGCCAGCAGCTTAGCGGGCGGAAACTCCTACAATGAGCAGTTCTTC.

The chain joins TRBV29-1 to TRBJ2-7, with a weak D call TRBD2 (5 bases). The length of the CDR3 is 12 residues. Germline loops: CDR1 SQVTM, CDR2 ANQGSEA. Trimming removed 4 bases from V and 1 base from J, with 8 bases in between. The CDR3 loop is CSVGRGSYEQYF. CDR3 coding DNA: TGCAGCGTTGGCCGGGGATCCTACGAGCAGTACTTC.

This chain's CDR3 is CTLGGHFREQFF. The DNA for the CDR3 is TGCACCCTTGGAGGTCATTTTAGGGAGCAGTTCTTC. V is TRBV20-1 and J is TRBJ2-1; maybe TRBD2 (5 bases). This CDR3 comprises 12 residues. Germline V CDR1 and CDR2: DFQATT, SNEGSKA (reference sequence).

The chain employs TRBV6-5 and TRBJ2-2; TRBD1 matches 8 bases. With 6 bases clipped from V and 4 bases from J, the junction kept 7 bases outside the gene matches. The CDR3 extends over 15 amino acids. In germline, CDR1 is MNHEY, CDR2 SVGAGI. This CDR3 reads CASRAGQVPTGELFF. The CDR3 DNA is TGTGCCAGCAGGGCGGGACAGGTCCCCACCGGGGAGCTGTTTTTT.

The gene calls are TRBV7-2 and TRBJ2-2; D not certain. Per the germline V gene, CDR1 is SGHTA and CDR2 is FQGNSA. V was cut by 5 bases and J by 6 bases, with 16 bases left in between. This CDR3 has 15 residues. CDR3 loop: CASSRSRSRAGELFF. CDR3 nucleotides: TGTGCCAGCAGCCGCAGCCGATCCCGCGCCGGGGAGCTGTTTTTT.

The chain combines TRBV29-1 with TRBJ2-7, with D unclear. CDR3 length equals 13 residues. Germline V gene data show CDR1 as SQVTM and CDR2 as ANQGSEA. Trimming left V 3 bases short and J 6 bases short, with 15 bases between. CDR3 in amino acids: CSVDSEVTGEQYF. In DNA form, the CDR3 reads TGCAGCGTTGACTCCGAGGTCACGGGCGAGCAGTACTTC.

The CDR3 DNA reads as TGCGCCAGCAGGCCGACGGGGGGCTCTAACTATGGCTACACCTTC. Its translation is CASRPTGGSNYGYTF. The chain joins TRBV5-1 to TRBJ1-2; TRBD1 is a possible D gene (6 bases). Germline V lookup: CDR1 SGHRS, CDR2 YFSETQ. The ends were cut back, 5 bases at V and 0 bases at J, with 14 bases in the middle. CDR3 length: 15 residues.

V is TRBV5-1 and J is TRBJ2-3; 8 bases line up with TRBD2. The CDR3 spans 16 residues. V shed 3 bases and J 0 bases; nucleotides not matched to a gene: 6. Per germline, CDR1 SGHRS and CDR2 YFSETQ. CDR3 amino acids: CASSSAASGSTDTQYF. The CDR3 DNA reads TGCGCCAGCAGCTCCGCGGCTAGCGGGAGCACAGATACGCAGTATTTT.

This chain joins TRBV6-2 or TRBV6-3 and TRBJ2-7; maybe TRBD1 (6 bases). The germline V and J ends were trimmed by 6 bases and 0 bases, with 15 bases remaining between them. The CDR3 contains 15 residues. Germline V lookup: CDR1 MNHEY, CDR2 SVGEGT. CDR3: CASRPHWTASYEQYF. In DNA form, the CDR3 reads TGTGCCAGCAGACCACACTGGACAGCCTCCTACGAGCAGTACTTC.

This clonotype appeared many times. The V call is TRBV29-1, the J call TRBJ2-1, with TRBD2 identical over 7 bases. The junction had 5 bases not matched to a gene; V was cut back by 5 bases and J by 4 bases. This CDR3 comprises 13 residues. In germline, CDR1 is SQVTM, CDR2 ANQGSEA. CDR3 sequence: CSVRASGYNEQFF. The CDR3 nucleotides read TGCAGCGTTCGGGCTAGCGGATACAATGAGCAGTTCTTC.